This TCR beta chain originates from a study of CD8+ T cells in alopecia areata. Extraction of RNA preceded its reverse transcription into cDNA, which served as the sequencing template. The repertoire was sequenced with immunoSEQ multiplex PCR; TCRdb's copy has only in-frame clones and lacks some. The sample includes around 50,000 clones, 95% to 97% of them seen just once. The germline V gene has CDR1 SGHDN and CDR2 FVKESK. CDR3 length: 13 residues. The V gene lost 4 bases and the J gene lost 9 bases, with 13 bases spanning the gap. The starting material was CD8+ T cells sorted from blood, obtained at week 0. This sequence was found in a human donor with alopecia areata. This rearrangement joins TRBV14 to TRBJ2-1; D possibly matches TRBD1 or TRBD2 (7 bases each). CDR3 DNA sequence: TGTGCCAGCAGCCGTGACAGGGAGGGTGAGCAGTTCTTC. Its protein is CASSRDREGEQFF.